Each of the 7 T cell receptor beta chains below was sequenced from the same sample in a study of OX40 agonist ivuxolimab in advanced cancers. Measured with immunoSEQ multiplex PCR; TCRdb has only the in-frame clones, and not every one. This sample has fewer than 95,000 clones, with about 93% found just once. This specimen consisted of CD4+ or CD8+ T cells sorted from blood, obtained in a trial of the OX40 agonist ivuxolimab. All receptors derive from an adult with an advanced solid tumor such as melanoma, head and neck, liver or kidney cancer.

The chain combines TRBV18 with TRBJ2-3; the match to TRBD1 covers 8 bases. From germline, CDR1 is KGHSH and CDR2 LQKENI. V dropped 4 bases and J dropped 2; count of bases not matched to a gene: 8. The CDR3 consists of 16 residues. The CDR3 spells CASSLSGTGPTDTQYF. The CDR3 bases are TGTGCCAGCTCACTATCCGGGACAGGACCCACAGATACGCAGTATTTT.

The chain recombines TRBV6-6 with TRBJ1-2; D gene unclear. The V gene's germline CDR1 is MNHNY and CDR2 SVGAGI (reference sequence). V lost 6 bases and J 4 bases, leaving 15 bases between the germline ends. CDR3 length: 14 residues. The CDR3 DNA reads as TGTGCCAGCAGCCTTGTAGGGTCCCGCTATGGCTACACCTTC. This encodes CASSLVGSRYGYTF.

The chain links TRBV10-3 to TRBJ1-2; 8 bases map to TRBD1. The CDR3 consists of 14 residues. Germline V CDR1 and CDR2: ENHRY, SYGVKD. V was pared by 4 bases and J by 6 bases, with 7 bases of the junction left unmatched. This CDR3 reads CAISAGQGYDGYTF. DNA of the CDR3: TGTGCCATCAGTGCCGGACAGGGTTACGATGGCTACACCTTC.

The rearrangement links TRBV6-4 to TRBJ2-1; D is unresolved. The CDR3 contains 13 residues. With 0 bases removed from V and 7 bases from J, the gap between germline ends came to 7 bases. Germline values: CDR1 MRHNA, CDR2 SNTAGT. As DNA, the CDR3 is TGTGCCAGCAGTGACTCGGGTGAGAATGAGCAGTTCTTC. Its translation is CASSDSGENEQFF.

The genes are TRBV11-2 and TRBJ2-7; possibly TRBD2 for D (6 bases). Trimming pared 1 base from V and 3 bases from J, leaving 13 bases between. CDR1 SGHAT and CDR2 FQNNGV come from the germline V gene. The CDR3 sequence is 15 residues long. Here the CDR3 reads CASSLAAGSLYEQYF. In DNA form, the CDR3 reads TGTGCCAGCAGCTTAGCGGCGGGGTCGCTCTACGAGCAGTACTTC.

The chain recombines TRBV19 with TRBJ1-5; D is uncertain. The CDR3 loop spans 14 amino acids. Germline V lookup: CDR1 LNHDA, CDR2 SQIVND (reference sequence). Deletions cut 3 bases from V and 1 base from J, with 7 bases between. Here the CDR3 DNA reads TGTGCCAGTAGTATTGCCGGGAGCAATCAGCCCCAGCATTTT. Its translation is CASSIAGSNQPQHF.

The chain uses TRBV7-8 and TRBJ1-2; D may be TRBD1 (5 bases). This CDR3 comprises 16 residues. The germline V gene has CDR1 SGHVS and CDR2 FQNEAQ. The V and J ends lost 6 bases and 6 bases respectively, with 23 bases between them. In DNA, the CDR3 is TGTGCCAGCAGTCTACTTGAAACCGGGACGGTCGATGGCTACACCTTC. Translation gives CASSLLETGTVDGYTF.